Sequencing of this T cell receptor beta chain was carried out in a study of blood T cell repertoires in COVID-19. Study-wide background: Both acute and convalescent COVID-19 samples were obtained from the United States, Italy and Spain.

This CDR3 comprises 19 residues. Trimming took 0 bases from V and 5 from J; bases not matched to a gene: 14. Germline CDR1 and CDR2: LGHNA and YSLEER. Method: immunoSEQ multiplex PCR; TCRdb's copy keeps in-frame clones and lacks some. The table shows more than 200,000 clones, with around 82% occurring only once. Specimen: peripheral blood. The genes are TRBV4-3 and TRBJ2-3; 10 bases are shared with TRBD1. The TCR sequence derives from a man aged 35-49 years with active or convalescent COVID-19. The CDR3 loop reads CASSQDPPADRGFRDTQYF. The CDR3 DNA is TGCGCCAGCAGCCAAGACCCCCCGGCGGACAGGGGGTTTAGAGATACGCAGTATTTT.